The 9 T cell receptor beta chains reported below all come from one sample, sequenced in a study of T-cell memory formation after mild COVID-19. TCRdb redid the calling of the 5' RACE reads with MiXCR, one entry per CDR3 protein. The table includes 560,000 or so distinct CDR3 sequences, roughly 17% detected once. Sequencing was done on a sample of PBMCs or a T cell subset sorted from them (not recorded which). Receptors were obtained from an adult woman who had mild COVID-19 (a few samples of this study predate the infection). Cell type and time point are not known.

This clonotype appeared a few times. The gene calls are TRBV9 and TRBJ1-6, with D hard to call. Trimming cost V 1 base and J 7 bases, with 9 bases left between them. There are 14 residues in the CDR3. The V gene's germline CDR1 is SGDLS and CDR2 YYNGEE. Here the CDR3 reads CASSVTRVNSPLHF. As DNA, the CDR3 is TGTGCCAGCAGCGTAACGAGGGTAAATTCACCCCTCCACTTT.

The table lists this clonotype with a few counts. The chain uses TRBV2 and TRBJ1-4; 8 bases fit TRBD1. V shed 8 bases and J 8 bases; nucleotides not matched to a gene: 4. This CDR3 comprises 12 residues. Germline CDR1 and CDR2: SNHLY and FYNNEI. The CDR3 DNA follows: TGTGCCAGCGGGGGGACAGGCGAAAAACTGTTTTTT. This sequence encodes CASGGTGEKLFF. Full variable domain (rest looked up from reference TRBV2 and TRBJ1-4): EPEVTQTPSHQVTQMGQEVILRCVPISNHLYFYWYRQILGQKVEFLVSFYNNEISEKSEIFDDQFSVERPDGSNFTLKIRSTKLEDSAMYFCASGGTGEKLFFGSGTQLSVL.

This clonotype was recorded a few times. The rearrangement uses TRBV11-2 and TRBJ2-1, with D possibly matching TRBD2 (6 bases). CDR1 is SGHAT and CDR2 is FQNNGV in the germline V gene. V lost 5 bases to trimming and J lost 2 bases, with 16 bases between them. The CDR3 covers 16 residues. CDR3 sequence reads: CASSPSAAGAYNEQFF. For the CDR3, the DNA is TGTGCCAGCAGCCCCAGTGCAGCGGGCGCCTACAATGAGCAGTTCTTC.

V is TRBV9 and J is TRBJ2-5; no clear D. CDR3 length: 15 residues. The V and J ends lost 4 bases and 5 bases respectively, with 18 bases between them. Germline V gene sequence: CDR1 SGDLS, CDR2 YYNGEE. CDR3 amino acids: CASSRVSRCLETQYF. The CDR3 DNA is TGTGCCAGCAGCCGCGTGTCGCGTTGTCTGGAGACCCAGTACTTC. Complete variable domain (other parts from reference TRBV9 and TRBJ2-5): DSGVTQTPKHLITATGQRVTLRCSPRSGDLSVYWYQQSLDQGLQFLIQYYNGEERAKGNILERFSAQQFPDLHSELNLSSLELGDSALYFCASSRVSRCLETQYFGPGTRLLVL.

This clonotype was picked up a small number of times. The J gene is TRBJ2-3, the V gene TRBV29-1; possible D gene TRBD2, 5 bases. The V end lost 3 bases, the J end lost 3 bases, and 13 bases lay between the germline ends. CDR3 length equals 14 residues. In germline, CDR1 is SQVTM, CDR2 ANQGSEA. CDR3 sequence: CSVDGETGTDTQYF. CDR3 in DNA: TGCAGCGTTGACGGGGAGACTGGGACAGATACGCAGTATTTT.

Only one count was recorded for this clonotype. The chain carries TRBV7-9 and TRBJ1-1; possibly TRBD1 for D (6 bases). The CDR3 covers 14 residues. Trimming cost V 4 bases and J 3 bases, with 12 bases left between them. Germline values: CDR1 SEHNR, CDR2 FQNEAQ (reference sequence). CDR3: CASSSPGAYTEAFF. CDR3 DNA sequence: TGTGCCAGCAGCTCCCCGGGGGCTTACACTGAAGCTTTCTTT.

The chain is built from TRBV4-1 and TRBJ2-1; 8 bases map to TRBD2. The germline V gene has CDR1 MGHRA and CDR2 YSYEKL. Germline trimming cut 3 bases from V and 7 bases from J; bases unmatched to any gene: 8. The CDR3 spans 15 residues. CDR3 in DNA: TGCGCCAGCAGCCAGCGAGCGGGAGTAATGAATGAGCAGTTCTTC. Translation: CASSQRAGVMNEQFF.

This clonotype was picked up a small number of times. The J gene is TRBJ1-5, the V gene TRBV18; D not resolved. Trimming shortened V by 5 bases and J by 0 bases, and 8 bases separated the two germline ends. The CDR3 extends over 14 amino acids. Germline CDR1 is KGHSH and CDR2 is LQKENI. The CDR3 DNA is TGTGCCAGCTCAGGATCAGATAGCAATCAGCCCCAGCATTTT. Encoded protein: CASSGSDSNQPQHF.

V is TRBV9 and J is TRBJ2-7; TRBD1 aligns across 8 bases. This CDR3 is built from 17 residues. The V gene end was trimmed by 0 bases and the J gene end by 2 bases; junction bases not matched to a gene: 10. CDR1 is SGDLS and CDR2 is YYNGEE in the germline V gene. CDR3 sequence reads: CASSVVPDRGLAYEQYF. In DNA, the CDR3 is TGTGCCAGCAGCGTAGTCCCAGACAGGGGATTAGCCTACGAGCAGTACTTC. Using reference TRBV9 and TRBJ2-7 for the parts outside the CDR3, the full variable domain is DSGVTQTPKHLITATGQRVTLRCSPRSGDLSVYWYQQSLDQGLQFLIQYYNGEERAKGNILERFSAQQFPDLHSELNLSSLELGDSALYFCASSVVPDRGLAYEQYFGPGTRLTVT.